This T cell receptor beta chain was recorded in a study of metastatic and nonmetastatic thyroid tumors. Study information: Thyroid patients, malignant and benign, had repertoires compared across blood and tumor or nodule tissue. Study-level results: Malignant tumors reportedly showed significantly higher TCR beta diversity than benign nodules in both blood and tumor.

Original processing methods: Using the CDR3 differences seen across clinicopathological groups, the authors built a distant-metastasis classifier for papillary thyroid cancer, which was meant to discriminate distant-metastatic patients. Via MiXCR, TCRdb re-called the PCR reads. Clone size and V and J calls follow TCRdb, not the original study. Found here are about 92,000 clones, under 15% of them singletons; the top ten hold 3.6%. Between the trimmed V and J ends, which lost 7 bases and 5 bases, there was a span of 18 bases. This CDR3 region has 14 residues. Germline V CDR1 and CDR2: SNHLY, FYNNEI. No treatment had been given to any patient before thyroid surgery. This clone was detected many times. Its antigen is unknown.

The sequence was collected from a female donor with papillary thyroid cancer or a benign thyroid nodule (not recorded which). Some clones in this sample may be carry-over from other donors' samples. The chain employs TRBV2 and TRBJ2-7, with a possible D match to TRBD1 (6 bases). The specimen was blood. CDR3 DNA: TGTGCCAGCACCGCCTTGGTGGCAGGGGACGAGCAGTACTTC. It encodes CASTALVAGDEQYF.